This T cell receptor beta chain emerged from a study of cytomegalovirus exposure and HLA in healthy donors. This CDR3 is 16 amino acids long. In germline, CDR1 is MDHEN, CDR2 SYDVKM. V gave up 6 bases and J gave up 2 bases; unmatched junction bases: 8. About this clone itself: Its cognate antigen is unknown.

Study findings and constraints: Sequencing likely produced, as an artifact, a cluster of highly shared sequence variants. Reportedly, TCR beta sequences accurately predicted HLA-A and HLA-B alleles in most subjects.

The PCR made use of 60 Vbeta and 13 Jbeta primers. Clones were sequenced by immunoSEQ multiplex PCR, and TCRdb holds only the in-frame ones, with some missing. In the table there are just over 150,000 clones, 65% to 85% of which are singletons. The chain joins TRBV28 to TRBJ2-1, with TRBD1 identical over 9 bases. The sequence came from a man aged 35 to 55 in good health and CMV-seropositive. Sequencing was done on a sample of PBMCs. The CDR3 nucleotides read TGTGCCAGCAGAGGAATGGGGACAGGGCCCTACAATGAGCAGTTCTTC. Amino acid sequence: CASRGMGTGPYNEQFF.